The 19 T cell receptor beta chains given below trace back to one sample, sequenced in a study of blood T cell repertoires in COVID-19. Some clones are missing from TCRdb's copy, which holds only in-frame ones; the method was immunoSEQ multiplex PCR. The table has over 55,000 clones, 70% to 90% seen once; the top ten hold 19%. The sequenced sample consisted of peripheral blood. Every receptor here comes from a woman aged 80 or over with acute or convalescent COVID-19.

With regard to this clone: This could be a read error, since a much larger clone is one nucleotide away. The CDR3, as DNA: TGCGCCAGCAGGTCCGGCGGGACAGGCTACGAGCAGTACTTC. Translated: CASRSGGTGYEQYF. The chain joins TRBV5-1 to TRBJ2-7; 8 bases map to TRBD1. The germline V gene encodes CDR1 SGHRS and CDR2 YFSETQ. Trimming took 5 bases from V and 3 from J; bases not matched to a gene: 7. This CDR3 is 14 amino acids long.

V and J are TRBV18 and TRBJ2-3; weak D call: TRBD2 (7 bases). The length of the CDR3 is 17 residues. Germline V gene sequence: CDR1 KGHSH, CDR2 LQKENI. V shed 0 bases and J shed 2 bases, with 15 bases lying between them. This CDR3 reads CASSPPVGGGPTDTQYF. The CDR3 DNA sequence: TGTGCCAGCTCACCACCCGTCGGCGGGGGCCCCACAGATACGCAGTATTTT.

DNA of the CDR3: TGTGCCAGCAGAGCCGGGACAGGGTCCTACGAGCAGTACTTC. This translates into CASRAGTGSYEQYF. The chain links TRBV7-2 to TRBJ2-7, with 9 bases aligning to TRBD1. Per germline, CDR1 SGHTA and CDR2 FQGNSA. Losses at the gene ends were 6 bases for V and 1 base for J; bases not matched to a gene: 4. The CDR3 loop spans 14 amino acids.

This chain uses TRBV5-4 with TRBJ2-3; D remains unclear. CDR3 length: 11 residues. Germline CDR1 reads SGHNT; CDR2 reads YYREEE (reference sequence). V was trimmed by 2 bases and J by 4 bases, leaving 2 bases between them. The CDR3 protein is CASSFADTQYF. For the CDR3, the DNA is TGTGCCAGCAGCTTCGCAGATACGCAGTATTTT.

On this clone itself: Other DNA sequences from this sample encode an identical CDR3 as well. The chain links TRBV3-1 (or the pseudogene TRBV3-2) to TRBJ1-3; the match to TRBD1 covers 7 bases. The V and J ends lost 4 bases and 4 bases, in that order; junction bases with no gene match: 4. Germline lookup yields CDR1 LGHDT and CDR2 YNNKEL (reference sequence). This CDR3 region has 14 residues. CDR3 in amino acids: CASSLRQGGNTIYF. The DNA for the CDR3 is TGTGCCAGCAGCCTGAGACAGGGAGGAAACACCATATATTTT.

The rearrangement uses TRBV7-2 and TRBJ1-5; the D gene is possibly TRBD1 (6 bases). V lost 1 base and J 2 bases, leaving 9 bases between the germline ends. The V gene's germline CDR1 is SGHTA and CDR2 FQGNSA. The CDR3 spans 15 residues. The CDR3 protein is CASSLGPGGNQPQHF. CDR3 bases: TGTGCCAGCAGCTTAGGGCCAGGGGGCAATCAGCCCCAGCATTTT.

The chain employs TRBV5-4 and TRBJ2-7; the match to TRBD1 covers 8 bases. Trimming at V came to 2 bases and at J to 2 bases, leaving 3 bases not matched to a gene. CDR3 length equals 14 residues. The germline CDR1 and CDR2 sequences are SGHNT and YYREEE (reference sequence). The CDR3 DNA is TGTGCCAGCAGCTTACCAGGGGGCCCCTACGAGCAGTACTTC. Translated, it gives CASSLPGGPYEQYF. The full variable domain, completed using reference TRBV5-4 and TRBJ2-7, is ETGVTQSPTHLIKTRGQQVTLRCSSQSGHNTVSWYQQALGQGPQFIFQYYREEENGRGNFPPRFSGLQFPNYSSELNVNALELDDSALYLCASSLPGGPYEQYFGPGTRLTVT.

This clone was picked up one time. The genes are TRBV27 and TRBJ1-1; D is undetermined. V was cut by 1 base and J by 1 base, with 13 bases left in between. In germline, CDR1 is MNHEY, CDR2 SMNVEV (reference sequence). The CDR3 is 16 amino acids. CDR3 bases: TGTGCCAGCAGTTTATTAGGGAGGGTCGGGAACACTGAAGCTTTCTTT. Amino acids: CASSLLGRVGNTEAFF.

This clone has more than one count but fewer than ten. The gene calls are TRBV18 and TRBJ1-2; D remains ambiguous. Deletions cut 3 bases from V and 6 bases from J, with 11 bases between. Germline V gives CDR1 KGHSH, CDR2 LQKENI. This CDR3 spans 13 amino acids. The CDR3 DNA reads TGTGCCAGCTCACCGGGTTTGCGGGATGGCTACACCTTC. Amino acids: CASSPGLRDGYTF.

This clone showed up just a few times. This rearrangement joins TRBV3-1 (or the pseudogene TRBV3-2) to TRBJ2-2; 8 bases fit TRBD2. Per germline, CDR1 LGHDT and CDR2 YNNKEL (reference sequence). This CDR3 region has 15 residues. J gave up 5 bases and V 4 bases, and 6 bases lay outside the gene matches. Written as DNA, the CDR3 is TGTGCCAGCAGCCCACCGGGACTAGTGACCGGGGAGCTGTTTTTT. Translated: CASSPPGLVTGELFF.

The J gene is TRBJ2-3, the V gene TRBV19; the D gene is possibly TRBD2 (5 bases). Per the germline V gene, CDR1 is LNHDA and CDR2 is SQIVND (reference sequence). The V gene lost 6 bases and the J gene lost 2 bases, with 12 bases spanning the gap. CDR3 length: 14 amino acids. CDR3 nucleotide sequence: TGTGCCAGTAGCGAGGACTTCCTCACAGATACGCAGTATTTT. It specifies CASSEDFLTDTQYF.

The rearrangement joins TRBV2 to TRBJ2-5; D is possibly TRBD1 (6 bases). In germline, CDR1 is SNHLY, CDR2 FYNNEI. Trimming removed 2 bases at V and 4 bases at J, with 8 bases between. The CDR3 has 13 amino acids. CDR3 DNA: TGTGCCAGCAGTGAACGCAGGGGAGAGACCCAGTACTTC. This encodes CASSERRGETQYF.

The chain couples TRBV4-3 to TRBJ2-3; D is possibly TRBD2 (5 bases). The CDR3 runs to 15 residues. Germline lookup yields CDR1 LGHNA and CDR2 YSLEER. Trimming took off 1 base at V and 2 bases at J, with 10 bases between the two ends. The CDR3, as DNA: TGCGCCAGCAGCCAAGCGGCGGGTCCCACAGATACGCAGTATTTT. It codes for CASSQAAGPTDTQYF.

This chain joins TRBV7-8 and TRBJ2-5; 9 nucleotides line up with TRBD1. V trimming: 2 bases; J trimming: 4 bases; junction bases outside the gene matches: 5. The CDR3 totals 15 residues. Germline V lookup: CDR1 SGHVS, CDR2 FQNEAQ. CDR3: CASSLWGTGTETQYF. CDR3 sequence (DNA): TGTGCCAGCAGCTTATGGGGGACAGGGACAGAGACCCAGTACTTC. The variable domain in full, completed from reference TRBV7-8 and TRBJ2-5, reads GAGVSQSPRYKVAKRGQDVALRCDPISGHVSLFWYQQALGQGPEFLTYFQNEAQLDKSGLPSDRFFAERPEGSVSTLKIQRTQQEDSAVYLCASSLWGTGTETQYFGPGTRLLVL.

The rearrangement links TRBV7-2 to TRBJ2-3; D uncertain. In germline, CDR1 is SGHTA, CDR2 FQGNSA. The ends were cut back, 8 bases at V and 2 bases at J, with 11 bases in the middle. The CDR3 length is 13 residues. CDR3 amino acids: CASSRSVTDTQYF. The CDR3 DNA sequence: TGTGCCAGCTCCAGGTCTGTCACAGATACGCAGTATTTT.

V is TRBV19 and J is TRBJ2-2; 10 bases match TRBD1. The junction had 14 bases not matched to a gene; V was cut back by 9 bases and J by 7 bases. This CDR3 is built from 16 residues. The germline CDR1 and CDR2 sequences are LNHDA and SQIVND (reference sequence). The CDR3 nucleotides are TGTGCCAGCGCAACATCCCGGGACAGGGGAGGCGGGGAGCTGTTTTTT. This codes for CASATSRDRGGGELFF.

The sample holds a few counts of this clone. The V gene is TRBV7-9, the J gene TRBJ1-6, with a weak D call TRBD1 (6 bases). Germline V lookup: CDR1 SEHNR, CDR2 FQNEAQ (reference sequence). V was trimmed by 10 bases and J by 8 bases, leaving 30 bases between them. This CDR3 comprises 18 residues. As DNA, the CDR3 is TGTGCCACCTCAGCTCAATTTCGTGGTGGGACAAAGGATTCACCCCTCCACTTT. Translated: CATSAQFRGGTKDSPLHF.

J is TRBJ2-1 and V is TRBV9; D gene ambiguous. This CDR3 is 13 amino acids long. V gave up 6 bases and J gave up 2 bases, with 9 bases separating them. Germline values: CDR1 SGDLS, CDR2 YYNGEE. The CDR3 region is CASNPFPYNEQFF. In DNA form, the CDR3 reads TGTGCCAGCAATCCCTTCCCCTACAATGAGCAGTTCTTC.

The chain couples TRBV9 to TRBJ1-3, with D perhaps matching TRBD1 (6 bases). The V end lost 3 bases, the J end lost 2 bases, and 18 bases lay between the germline ends. Germline V CDR1 and CDR2: SGDLS, YYNGEE. The CDR3 length is 17 residues. The CDR3 region has the DNA TGTGCCAGCAGCGACGGCTCCCAGGGGCCAACTGGAAACACCATATATTTT. This encodes CASSDGSQGPTGNTIYF.